Each of the 8 T cell receptor beta chains below was sequenced from the same sample in a study of cytomegalovirus exposure and HLA in healthy donors. This PCR relied on a set of 60 Vbeta primers and 13 Jbeta primers. The data were produced by immunoSEQ multiplex PCR, yet TCRdb's version contains in-frame clones alone and is incomplete. This table holds fewer than 55,000 clones, 72% found once. Sequencing input: PBMCs. The receptors were sampled from a woman aged 45-65 years in good health and CMV-seropositive.

This clone was counted only a few times. V gene TRBV6-6 combines with J gene TRBJ1-1; D perhaps matches TRBD1 (5 bases). This CDR3 spans 14 amino acids. V was cut by 7 bases and J by 4 bases, with 16 bases left in between. Germline CDR1 and CDR2: MNHNY and SVGAGI (reference sequence). CDR3 DNA sequence: TGTGCCAGCATTATACAGGTGGAGGGCACTGAAGCTTTCTTT. Protein sequence: CASIIQVEGTEAFF.

This clone was found a few times. The J gene is TRBJ2-1, the V gene TRBV29-1; 11 bases fit TRBD2. With V trimmed by 0 bases and J by 9 bases, 10 bases remained unmatched. Germline-derived CDR1 and CDR2 are SQVTM and ANQGSEA. The CDR3 is made up of 16 amino acids. The CDR3 here is CSVEDQVAGGLGEQFF. The CDR3 nucleotides are TGCAGCGTTGAAGATCAGGTAGCGGGGGGGCTGGGTGAGCAGTTCTTC.

The chain uses TRBV19 and TRBJ2-1; D gene unclear. V gave up 6 bases and J gave up 5 bases, with 5 bases separating them. CDR3 size: 11 residues. The germline gives CDR1 LNHDA, CDR2 SQIVND (reference sequence). The CDR3 DNA reads TGTGCCAGTAGCAGAAACAATGAGCAGTTCTTC. It translates to CASSRNNEQFF.

The chain carries TRBV7-6 and TRBJ2-2; D is unresolved. Germline CDR1 SGHVS, CDR2 FNYEAQ. Deletions cut 1 base from V and 1 base from J, with 4 bases between. CDR3 length: 14 residues. The CDR3 nucleotides read TGTGCCAGCAGCTTAGAACAGAACACCGGGGAGCTGTTTTTT. Translated: CASSLEQNTGELFF.

J is TRBJ2-1 and V is TRBV19; TRBD2 matches at 12 bases. V dropped 5 bases and J dropped 4; count of bases not matched to a gene: 0. The CDR3 length is 14 residues. CDR1 and CDR2 from the germline V gene are LNHDA and SQIVND (reference sequence). The CDR3: CASSGTSGYNEQFF. CDR3 DNA sequence: TGTGCCAGTAGTGGGACTAGCGGGTACAATGAGCAGTTCTTC.

The chain links TRBV7-9 to TRBJ2-1; the match to TRBD2 covers 14 bases. Germline CDR1 is SEHNR and CDR2 is FQNEAQ (reference sequence). This CDR3 contains 16 residues. V was clipped by 1 base and J by 6 bases; unmatched bases: 2. The CDR3 protein is CASSLGTSGGINEQFF. The CDR3 DNA follows: TGTGCCAGCAGCTTAGGGACTAGCGGGGGGATCAATGAGCAGTTCTTC.

V and J are TRBV7-6 and TRBJ1-2; D perhaps matches TRBD1 (5 bases). This CDR3 is 15 amino acids long. Germline CDR1 and CDR2: SGHVS and FNYEAQ. V lost 0 bases and J lost 4, with 12 bases in between. CDR3 protein: CASSLAPGGSYGYTF. CDR3 DNA: TGTGCCAGCAGCTTAGCGCCCGGGGGGAGCTATGGCTACACCTTC.

The V and J genes are TRBV7-9 and TRBJ1-3; 11 bases fit TRBD1. V was pared by 3 bases and J by 1 base, with 5 bases of the junction left unmatched. The CDR3 length is 17 residues. From germline, CDR1 is SEHNR and CDR2 FQNEAQ (reference sequence). CDR3 sequence (DNA): TGTGCCAGCAGCTTCTCTGGACAGGGGGCTTCTGGAAACACCATATATTTT. Its translation: CASSFSGQGASGNTIYF.